This TCR beta chain was sequenced during a study of radiation and T cells in renal cell carcinoma. Looking at the study overall: Nephrectomy followed 15 Gy stereotactic body radiation by 4 weeks.

Germline CDR1 is SGHRS and CDR2 is YFSETQ. Trimming left V 0 bases short and J 2 bases short, with 14 bases between. The CDR3 has 16 residues. General study points: Top tumor clonotypes rose in blood 2 weeks post-radiation, then contracted.

The time point is: baseline pretreatment blood. Specified treatment: 15 Gy SBRT to primary tumor, nephrectomy 4 weeks later. Serial blood draws occurred at baseline and 2 and 4 weeks post-SBRT. The patient's renal cell carcinoma had clear cell pathology. Clones were sequenced by immunoSEQ multiplex PCR, and TCRdb holds only the in-frame ones, with some missing. The sample consists of 130,000 or so clones, roughly 83% of them appearing once. This clone was observed a single time. Its specificity is not known. This receptor was identified in a woman between 45 and 60 years old with renal cell carcinoma. Source: blood, taken from a patient whose treatment included radiotherapy and nephrectomy. This chain links TRBV5-1 with TRBJ1-2; the D gene is possibly TRBD1 (6 bases). CDR3 coding DNA: TGCGCCAGCAGCTTGGAGGGACACCCAGGAAACTATGGCTACACCTTC. It specifies CASSLEGHPGNYGYTF.